The sequence of this T cell receptor (beta chain) was determined in a study of T-cell reconstitution after alpha-beta-depleted transplantation in children (TCRdb year 2016). About the full investigation: The study quantitatively tracked T-cell immune reconstitution after TCRalphabeta/CD19-depleted allogeneic hematopoietic cell transplantation in children using TCR repertoire profiling.

Only a few counts were recorded for this clonotype. Its antigen is currently not known. Base qualities are not recorded, but no much larger clone differs from it by a single base. The library came from PCR. Sequencing was performed on an Illumina HiSeq 2500. Molecular barcoding was employed in the preparation of TCR libraries, with unique molecular identifiers being used to normalize TCRbeta repertoire quantification. Using fastp trimming at Q25 and MiXCR clonotype assembly, TCRdb reanalyzed the public sequencing data and kept in-frame beta chains. Merged by CDR3 protein, the rows form single entries marked with the most common genes and DNA. Here the sample has almost 400,000 distinct CDR3 sequences; over 20% occur a single time. Less than 4.5% of the sample is in the top ten clones. From the cysteine up to the phenylalanine, the CDR3 has a length of 15 residues. Only CDR3 DNA remains: 45 bases, in frame from the first base. CDR1 and CDR2 were assigned from the germline V gene as MGHRA and YSYEKL. Trimming takes 0 bases from V and 4 bases from J, and the germline ends sit 10 bases apart.

Sequences were derived from PBMCs from the stem cell graft donor, sampled from the stem cell graft. The TCR was taken from a human donor who donated a stem cell graft to a child with acute myeloid leukemia. The rearrangement joined TRBV4-1 to TRBJ2-1, and the D gene may be TRBD2, 6 bases matching. The CDR3 sequence is CASSQEGTQYNEQFF. The nucleotide sequence is TGCGCCAGCAGCCAAGAGGGGACTCAGTACAATGAGCAGTTCTTC.